The sequence of this TCR beta chain was determined in a study of shared clonotypes between healthy human individuals. General observations from the study: Across four donors, naive CD4 shared approximately 4.5%, naive CD8 more than 3%, memory CD4 roughly 2.4%, memory CD8 about 0.38%.

Naive CD8 cells comprised CD45RO-negative, CCR7-positively selected cells, excluding terminally differentiated effector memory CD45RA+ cells. Each donor was a Caucasian adult residing in Nashville, Tennessee. Germline assignment: CDR1 MNHNY and CDR2 SVGAGI (reference sequence). The J segment lost 6 bases and the V segment lost 5 bases, leaving 5 bases of the junction unmatched. The length of the CDR3 is 15 residues. As to this clone: As yet, its antigen is unknown.

Sequencing was performed with immunoSEQ multiplex PCR; in TCRdb, only in-frame clones are kept and a portion is missing. In the table there are 750,000 to 1,000,000 clones, 80% to 95% of which are singletons. The clonotype was recovered from a man aged 30 to 39 in good health. Sample: naive CD8+ T cells sorted from blood. The V and J genes are TRBV6-6 and TRBJ2-1; TRBD2 agrees at 12 bases. This CDR3 is CASSRPGLAGNEQFF. In DNA form, the CDR3 reads TGTGCCAGCAGTCGACCGGGACTAGCGGGCAATGAGCAGTTCTTC.